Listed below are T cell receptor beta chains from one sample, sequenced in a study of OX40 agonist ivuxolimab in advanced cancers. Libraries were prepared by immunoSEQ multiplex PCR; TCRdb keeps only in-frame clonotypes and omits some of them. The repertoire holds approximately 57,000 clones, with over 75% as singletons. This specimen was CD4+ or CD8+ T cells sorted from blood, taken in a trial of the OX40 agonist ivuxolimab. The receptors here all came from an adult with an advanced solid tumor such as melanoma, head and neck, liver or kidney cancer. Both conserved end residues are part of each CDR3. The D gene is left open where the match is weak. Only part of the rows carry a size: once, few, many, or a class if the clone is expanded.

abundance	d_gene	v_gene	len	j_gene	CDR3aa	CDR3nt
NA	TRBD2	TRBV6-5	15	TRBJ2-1	CASSYSLAGGNEQFF	TGTGCCAGCAGTTACAGCCTAGCGGGAGGGAATGAGCAGTTCTTC
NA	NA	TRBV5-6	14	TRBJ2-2	CASSYGTGTGELFF	TGTGCCAGCAGCTACGGGACGGGCACCGGGGAGCTGTTTTTT
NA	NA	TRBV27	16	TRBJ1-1	CASSYSMTGLNTEAFF	TGTGCCAGCAGTTATTCCATGACTGGACTGAACACTGAAGCTTTCTTT
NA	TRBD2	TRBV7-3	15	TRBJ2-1	CASSYRLAGGLEQFF	TGTGCCAGCAGCTACCGACTAGCGGGAGGTTTGGAGCAGTTCTTC
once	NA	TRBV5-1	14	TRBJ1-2	CASSLVSDPYGYTF	TGCGCCAGCAGCTTGGTTTCAGACCCTTATGGCTACACCTTC
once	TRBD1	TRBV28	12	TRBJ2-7	CASMDRGYEQYF	TGTGCCAGCATGGACAGGGGGTACGAGCAGTACTTC
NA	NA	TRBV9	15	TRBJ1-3	CASSVDFGTGNTIYF	TGTGCCAGCAGCGTAGATTTCGGGACTGGAAACACCATATATTTT
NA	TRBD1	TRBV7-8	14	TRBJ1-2	CASSPTTGTGADTF	TGTGCCAGCAGCCCCACGACGGGGACAGGGGCTGACACCTTC
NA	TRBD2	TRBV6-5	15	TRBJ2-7	CASSPLGRAPVEQYF	TGTGCCAGCAGCCCACTCGGGAGGGCCCCGGTCGAGCAGTACTTC
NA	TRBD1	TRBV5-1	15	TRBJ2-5	CASSPMTGTQETQYF	TGCGCCAGCAGCCCCATGACAGGGACCCAAGAGACCCAGTACTTC
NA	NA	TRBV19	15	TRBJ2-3	CASSTRTERTDTQYF	TGTGCCAGTAGTACAAGGACAGAACGCACAGATACGCAGTATTTT
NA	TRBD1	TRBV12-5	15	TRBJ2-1	CASGPGQGTYNEQFF	TGTGCTAGTGGCCCGGGACAGGGAACCTACAATGAGCAGTTCTTC
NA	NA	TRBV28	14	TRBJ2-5	CASYSSGSKETQYF	TGTGCCAGCTACTCGTCGGGTAGTAAGGAGACCCAGTACTTC
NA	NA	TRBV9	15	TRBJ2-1	CASSVVAGYYNEQFF	TGTGCCAGCAGCGTAGTGGCAGGGTACTACAATGAGCAGTTCTTC
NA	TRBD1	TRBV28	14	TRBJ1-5	CASSDRGSNQPQHF	TGTGCCAGCAGCGACAGGGGGAGCAATCAGCCCCAGCATTTT
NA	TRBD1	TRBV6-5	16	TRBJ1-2	CASSYSTGTGNYGYTF	TGTGCCAGCAGTTACTCGACAGGGACGGGTAACTATGGCTACACCTTC
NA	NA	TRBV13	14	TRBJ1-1	CASSLIRGSTEAFF	TGTGCCAGCAGCTTAATCAGGGGTAGCACTGAAGCTTTCTTT
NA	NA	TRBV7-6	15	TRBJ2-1	CASSRGDTPYNEQFF	TGTGCCAGCAGCCGGGGGGACACACCCTACAATGAGCAGTTCTTC
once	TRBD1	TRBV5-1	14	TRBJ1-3	CASSLGTAGNTIYF	TGCGCCAGCAGCTTAGGGACAGCTGGAAACACCATATATTTT
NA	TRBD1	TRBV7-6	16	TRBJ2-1	CASSLATTGSGNEQFF	TGTGCCAGCAGCTTAGCCACGACAGGGTCTGGCAATGAGCAGTTCTTC
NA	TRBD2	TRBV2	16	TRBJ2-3	CASRGLAGGNTDTQYF	TGTGCCAGCCGGGGTCTAGCGGGGGGGAACACAGATACGCAGTATTTT
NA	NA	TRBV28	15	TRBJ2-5	CASSLSDRQQETQYF	TGTGCCAGCAGTTTATCCGACAGACAACAAGAGACCCAGTACTTC
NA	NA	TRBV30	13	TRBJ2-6	CAWRSSGANVLTF	TGTGCCTGGAGAAGCTCTGGGGCCAACGTCCTGACTTTC
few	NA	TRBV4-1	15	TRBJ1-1	CASSQERAASTEAFF	TGCGCCAGCAGCCAAGAAAGGGCGGCCTCCACAGAAGCTTTCTTT
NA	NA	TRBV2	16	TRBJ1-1	CASSDRALGMNTEAFF	TGTGCCAGCAGTGACAGAGCCCTAGGAATGAACACTGAAGCTTTCTTT
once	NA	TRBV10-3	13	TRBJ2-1	CAIREGSYNEQFF	TGTGCCATCAGGGAGGGCTCCTACAATGAGCAGTTCTTC
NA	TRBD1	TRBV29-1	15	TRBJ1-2	CSVEDWRTGNYGYTF	TGCAGCGTTGAAGATTGGAGGACAGGGAACTATGGCTACACCTTC
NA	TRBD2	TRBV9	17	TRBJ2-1	CASSVSSSGRAANEQFF	TGTGCCAGCAGCGTATCTTCTAGCGGGAGGGCCGCAAATGAGCAGTTCTTC
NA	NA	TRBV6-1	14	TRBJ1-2	CASSESKGDYGYTF	TGTGCCAGCAGTGAAAGTAAGGGAGACTATGGCTACACCTTC
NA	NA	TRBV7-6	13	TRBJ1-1	CASSLGSRTEAFF	TGTGCCAGCAGCTTAGGTAGCAGGACTGAAGCTTTCTTT
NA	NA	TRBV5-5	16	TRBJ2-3	CASSLFPRGSTDTQYF	TGTGCCAGCAGCTTGTTCCCCCGCGGAAGCACAGATACGCAGTATTTT
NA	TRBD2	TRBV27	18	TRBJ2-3	CASSLGTSGFFFTDTQYF	TGTGCCAGCAGTCTTGGGACTAGCGGGTTTTTCTTCACAGATACGCAGTATTTT
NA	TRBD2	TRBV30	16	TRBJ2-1	CAWSVRLAGIYNEQFF	TGTGCCTGGAGTGTACGACTAGCGGGGATCTACAATGAGCAGTTCTTC
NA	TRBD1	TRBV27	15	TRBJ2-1	CASSLAAGGSNEQFF	TGTGCCAGCAGTTTAGCGGCAGGGGGCAGCAATGAGCAGTTCTTC
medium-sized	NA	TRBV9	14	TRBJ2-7	CASNPAGGYYEQYF	TGTGCCAGCAATCCGGCAGGGGGGTACTACGAGCAGTACTTC
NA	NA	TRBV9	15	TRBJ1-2	CASSTRQMRGDGYTF	TGTGCCAGCAGCACAAGGCAGATGAGAGGTGATGGCTACACCTTC
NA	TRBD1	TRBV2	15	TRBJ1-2	CASTAGQGAFGGYTF	TGTGCCAGCACAGCGGGACAGGGGGCCTTTGGGGGCTACACCTTC
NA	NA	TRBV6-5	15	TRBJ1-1	CASSHPQGMNTEAFF	TGTGCCAGCAGTCACCCCCAGGGAATGAACACTGAAGCTTTCTTT
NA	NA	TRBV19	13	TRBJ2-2	CATQIPTAGELFF	TGTGCCACCCAAATCCCCACCGCCGGGGAGCTGTTTTTT
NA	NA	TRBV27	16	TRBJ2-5	CASSPDQYSRVRTQYF	TGTGCCAGCAGTCCCGACCAATACTCAAGAGTGAGGACCCAGTACTTC
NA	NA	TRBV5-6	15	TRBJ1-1	CASSLRGTANTEAFF	TGTGCCAGCAGCCTAAGGGGGACGGCGAACACTGAAGCTTTCTTT
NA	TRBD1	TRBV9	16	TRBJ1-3	CASSLTGQGDGNTIYF	TGTGCCAGCAGCCTCACGGGACAGGGGGATGGAAACACCATATATTTT
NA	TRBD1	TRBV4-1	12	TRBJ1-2	CAGTGGKSGYTF	TGCGCCGGCACAGGGGGCAAGAGTGGCTACACCTTC